This paragraph reports one T cell receptor (beta chain). These data come from a study of technical replicates of blood from a handful of donors. TCRdb's copy holds only in-frame clones and misses some; the assay was immunoSEQ multiplex PCR. The sample has approximately 73,000 clones, roughly 93% seen once; the top ten hold about 0.26%. CDR1 is SEHNR, CDR2 FQNEAQ, per germline (reference sequence). CDR3 length: 16 residues. Trimming stripped 1 base from V and 4 bases from J, with 11 bases between. The chain has TRBV7-9 and TRBJ2-6; no clear D. The TCR comes from a human donor in good health. The sequencing sample was made of T cells isolated from PBMCs. CDR3 residues: CASSLGSSSGANVLTF. The CDR3 DNA is TGTGCCAGCAGCTTAGGGTCTAGTTCCGGGGCCAACGTCCTGACTTTC.